This TCR beta chain was sequenced during a study of blood T cell repertoires in COVID-19. Study background: Italy, Spain and the United States were the sources of the convalescent and acute COVID-19 samples. The analysed material was cDNA or gDNA that came from T cells, B-cell-depleted T cells, or PBMCs.

CDR3 length equals 14 residues. Germline values: CDR1 GTSNPN, CDR2 SVGIG (reference sequence). Between the trimmed V and J ends, which lost 4 bases and 2 bases, there was a span of 14 bases. Authors' data handling: Amplification with reference gene primers provided the estimates of nucleated cell counts. Produced via immunoSEQ multiplex PCR; TCRdb's table is partial and in-frame only. That table is the source of V, J and clone size, and D and trimming were worked out from the DNA. This table holds 470,000 or so clones, 70% to 90% found once. Sequencing input: PBMCs or T cells enriched from blood (not recorded which). V is TRBV30 and J is TRBJ1-2, with D tentatively TRBD1 (6 bases). The clonotype comes from a woman under 30 with acute COVID-19. For the CDR3, the DNA is TGTGCCTGGACCCAGGACAGACTGAACTATGGCTACACCTTC. This gives the protein CAWTQDRLNYGYTF.